This is a list of T cell receptor beta chains from one sample in a study of blood T cell repertoires in COVID-19. Sequenced by immunoSEQ multiplex PCR; TCRdb stores in-frame clones only, minus some. The data show 300,000 to 350,000 clones, around 90% seen once. Sample: peripheral blood. Receptor source: a woman in her thirties or forties with COVID-19, enrolled during active disease. The CDR3 runs from the conserved cysteine through the conserved F or W. Fields, in order: D gene, V gene, clone size, J gene, CDR3 protein, CDR3 DNA. A D gene is named only where the DNA matches it firmly. Only part of the rows carry a size: once, few, many, or a class if the clone is expanded.

TRBD2	TRBV3-1/TRBV3-2	-	TRBJ2-3	CASSHGLAGVKADTQYF	TGTGCCAGCAGCCACGGACTAGCGGGGGTAAAGGCAGATACGCAGTATTTT
-	TRBV18	-	TRBJ1-4	CASSPLKEGRVGEKLFF	TGTGCCAGCTCACCCCTTAAGGAGGGGAGGGTAGGCGAAAAACTGTTTTTT
-	TRBV6-5	-	TRBJ2-4	CASSRQSIGKNIQYF	TGTGCCAGCAGTAGACAGTCGATAGGCAAAAACATTCAGTACTTC
TRBD2	TRBV18	-	TRBJ2-7	CASSPLVLAGVTYEQYF	TGTGCCAGCTCACCTCTGGTACTAGCGGGAGTGACCTACGAGCAGTACTTC
TRBD1	TRBV3-1/TRBV3-2	-	TRBJ1-5	CASSRQGADQPQHF	TGTGCCAGCAGCCGACAGGGGGCCGATCAGCCCCAGCATTTT
-	TRBV18	-	TRBJ2-7	CASSPPPGSYEQYF	TGTGCCAGCTCACCACCTCCGGGGTCCTACGAGCAGTACTTC
-	TRBV7-9	-	TRBJ1-3	CASSTSGNTIYF	TGTGCCAGCAGCACATCAGGAAACACCATATATTTT
-	TRBV30	-	TRBJ2-7	CAWAGQFPYEQYF	TGTGCCTGGGCCGGACAGTTTCCCTACGAGCAGTACTTC
TRBD2	TRBV5-4	-	TRBJ2-1	CASSYRLAGGEQFF	TGTGCCAGCAGCTACAGACTAGCGGGGGGGGAGCAGTTCTTC
-	TRBV15	-	TRBJ2-5	CATSRGGNSNQETQYF	TGTGCCACCAGCAGAGGCGGGAATAGTAACCAAGAGACCCAGTACTTC
-	TRBV30	-	TRBJ1-4	CAWSVRQWGRGTNEKLFF	TGTGCCTGGAGTGTACGACAATGGGGGCGCGGGACTAATGAAAAACTGTTTTTT
TRBD2	TRBV14	-	TRBJ2-5	CASSQVLAGAETQYF	TGTGCCAGCAGCCAAGTGCTAGCGGGAGCGGAGACCCAGTACTTC
TRBD1	TRBV19	-	TRBJ1-5	CASMPPWTGKGSNQPQHF	TGTGCCAGTATGCCCCCTTGGACAGGGAAAGGGAGCAATCAGCCCCAGCATTTT
-	TRBV7-6	-	TRBJ1-5	CASSPSPRGSNQPQHF	TGTGCCAGCAGCCCCTCCCCCCGGGGAAGCAATCAGCCCCAGCATTTT
-	TRBV28	-	TRBJ1-6	CASSTRTKRSPLHF	TGTGCCAGCAGTACGCGGACCAAGCGGTCACCCCTCCACTTT
TRBD2	TRBV28	-	TRBJ2-3	CASSLRSGGLDTQYF	TGTGCCAGCAGTTTACGGTCGGGAGGGCTAGATACGCAGTATTTT
TRBD2	TRBV19	-	TRBJ2-3	CASTGFGRDTQYF	TGTGCCAGTACCGGATTCGGGAGGGATACGCAGTATTTT
-	TRBV30	-	TRBJ1-5	CAWSEGRGLQPQHF	TGTGCCTGGAGTGAAGGGAGGGGCCTTCAGCCCCAGCATTTT
TRBD1	TRBV18	-	TRBJ2-1	CASSPSRQGEGEQFF	TGTGCCAGCTCACCAAGTCGGCAGGGGGAAGGAGAGCAGTTCTTC
-	TRBV4-1	-	TRBJ1-6	CASSQVGTNSPLHF	TGCGCCAGCAGCCAAGTGGGGACAAATTCACCCCTCCACTTT
-	TRBV18	-	TRBJ1-5	CASSPQNLGGRGQPQHF	TGTGCCAGCTCACCACAAAACCTGGGAGGGCGGGGTCAGCCCCAGCATTTT
TRBD1	TRBV5-8	-	TRBJ1-2	CASSTDRLIDGYTF	TGTGCCAGCAGCACGGACAGGCTTATTGATGGCTACACCTTC
TRBD2	TRBV19	-	TRBJ2-1	CASSVAGGSPNEQFF	TGTGCCAGTAGTGTAGCGGGAGGTTCTCCCAATGAGCAGTTCTTC
TRBD2	TRBV7-8	-	TRBJ2-1	CASSHKRGGYNEQFF	TGTGCCAGCAGTCATAAGCGGGGGGGCTACAATGAGCAGTTCTTC
TRBD1	TRBV6-5	-	TRBJ2-7	CASSYGTGGGNEQYF	TGTGCCAGCAGTTACGGGACAGGGGGCGGAAACGAGCAGTACTTC
TRBD1	TRBV2	once	TRBJ1-1	CARSQGEGTEAFF	TGTGCCAGATCACAGGGGGAGGGCACTGAAGCTTTCTTT
TRBD1	TRBV7-9	-	TRBJ1-2	CASSLEAGGYGYTF	TGTGCCAGCAGCTTAGAGGCAGGGGGCTATGGCTACACCTTC
-	TRBV28	-	TRBJ1-1	CASPPSGVANTEAFF	TGTGCCAGCCCCCCATCAGGGGTCGCGAACACTGAAGCTTTCTTT
-	TRBV5-6	-	TRBJ1-1	CASSLYQGSNTEAFF	TGTGCCAGCAGCTTGTACCAGGGCTCGAACACTGAAGCTTTCTTT
-	TRBV7-2	-	TRBJ1-6	CASSLNNSPLHF	TGTGCCAGCAGCCTTAATAATTCACCCCTCCACTTT
TRBD1	TRBV29-1	-	TRBJ1-1	CSVATGQGGFMNTEAFF	TGCAGCGTTGCCACGGGACAGGGGGGTTTCATGAACACTGAAGCTTTCTTT
TRBD1	TRBV6-5	-	TRBJ2-3	CASSYWDRATDTQYF	TGTGCCAGCAGTTACTGGGACAGGGCTACAGATACGCAGTATTTT